The next 20 T cell receptor beta chains were all read from a single sample in a study of T cells in Graves' hyperthyroidism and ophthalmopathy. The TCR beta CDR3 regions underwent amplification using RNA transcripts as the source. The HTBI primer set served for first-round RT-PCR of the TCR CDR3. MiXCR, run by TCRdb on the multiplex PCR reads, gives a single entry per CDR3 protein. Of hundreds of thousands of distinct CDR3 sequences listed, 15% to 20% were seen once; the top ten hold over 15%. Sequenced sample: blood. All receptors come from a woman between 45 and 65 years old with Graves' hyperthyroidism that later progressed to Graves' ophthalmopathy.

J is TRBJ1-4 and V is TRBV30; 9 positions match TRBD1. CDR3 length: 14 residues. In germline, CDR1 is GTSNPN, CDR2 SVGIG (reference sequence). Trimming removed 8 bases from V and 8 bases from J; junction bases left unmatched: 12. For the CDR3, the DNA is TGTGCCCGGGCGGGGGGACAGGGTCGGGAAAAACTGTTTTTT. Protein product: CARAGGQGREKLFF.

This clonotype has just a few counts. The chain carries TRBV11-2 and TRBJ2-2; D remains ambiguous. Germline-derived CDR1 and CDR2 are SGHAT and FQNNGV. The CDR3 has 12 amino acids. V lost 6 bases, J lost 4 bases, and 6 bases lay in between. CDR3 in DNA: TGTGCCAGCAGTAGAATCACCGGGGAGCTGTTTTTT. This codes for CASSRITGELFF.

This clonotype was detected many times. The chain combines TRBV3-1 with TRBJ2-3; D gene uncertain. V lost 4 bases and J lost 4, with 9 bases in between. CDR3 length: 13 amino acids. Germline V gives CDR1 LGHDT, CDR2 YNNKEL (reference sequence). As DNA, the CDR3 is TGTGCCAGCAGCCCGACTCCGGCAGATACGCAGTATTTT. Protein sequence: CASSPTPADTQYF.

This clonotype was recorded a few times. The chain joins TRBV4-1 to TRBJ1-2; no definite D call. The CDR3 consists of 14 residues. CDR1 is MGHRA and CDR2 is YSYEKL in the germline V gene. The V and J ends lost 0 bases and 6 bases respectively, with 11 bases between them. The CDR3, as DNA: TGCGCCAGCAGCCAAGATGTGGGTATTGATGGCTACACCTTC. Protein: CASSQDVGIDGYTF.

This clonotype occurred a few times. V is TRBV3-1 and J is TRBJ1-5, with D hard to call. The CDR3 is made up of 16 amino acids. The V gene's germline CDR1 is LGHDT and CDR2 YNNKEL (reference sequence). V shed 3 bases and J shed 1 base, with 13 bases lying between them. CDR3 DNA: TGTGCCAGCAGCCACAGTAATTGGGAAAGCAATCAGCCCCAGCATTTT. Translation: CASSHSNWESNQPQHF.

This clonotype was picked up a small number of times. V usage is TRBV30 and J usage is TRBJ2-3; D might be TRBD1 (5 bases). The length of the CDR3 is 12 residues. From germline, CDR1 is GTSNPN and CDR2 SVGIG (reference sequence). V was trimmed by 1 base and J by 5 bases, leaving 7 bases between them. The CDR3 is CAWSAGQDTQYF. CDR3 nucleotides: TGTGCCTGGAGTGCAGGACAAGATACGCAGTATTTT.

In this sample, this clonotype turned up a few times. V usage is TRBV27 and J usage is TRBJ2-4; D is possibly TRBD1 (6 bases). The germline V gene encodes CDR1 MNHEY and CDR2 SMNVEV (reference sequence). V was trimmed by 6 bases and J by 0 bases, leaving 21 bases between them. This CDR3 has 18 amino acids. The chain's CDR3 is CASSNERTGNGAKNIQYF. The CDR3 DNA reads as TGTGCCAGCAGCAATGAACGTACAGGGAATGGAGCCAAAAACATTCAGTACTTC.

This clonotype showed up many times. For the CDR3, the DNA is TGCGCCAGCAGCTTGTTGGTAGCGGGGTCAGATACGCAGTATTTT. Translating gives CASSLLVAGSDTQYF. V gene TRBV5-1 combines with J gene TRBJ2-3; 8 positions agree with TRBD2. This CDR3 has 15 amino acids. Germline assignment: CDR1 SGHRS and CDR2 YFSETQ. After removal of 1 base from V and 4 bases from J, the junction contained 5 bases not matched to a gene.

In its sample, this clonotype was seen many times. This rearrangement joins TRBV12-3 or TRBV12-4 to TRBJ1-1, with a possible D match to TRBD1 (5 bases). The CDR3 runs to 12 residues. Between the trimmed V and J ends, which lost 9 bases and 8 bases, there was a span of 16 bases. The CDR3 region is CASEFLEGEAFF. The CDR3 bases are TGTGCCAGTGAGTTCCTGGAGGGGGAAGCTTTCTTT.

A word on this clonotype: Just one base apart from a much larger clone, this may be a read error. This chain uses TRBV20-1 with TRBJ2-7, with D tentatively TRBD1 or TRBD2 (5 bases each). The CDR3 covers 16 residues. Trimming took 3 bases from V and 2 from J, leaving 20 bases between them. Germline CDR1 and CDR2: DFQATT and SNEGSKA (reference sequence). The CDR3 loop reads CSASDMTGRKTYEQYF. The CDR3 nucleotides read TGCAGTGCTAGCGATATGACGGGACGGAAAACCTACGAGCAGTACTTC.

This chain joins TRBV19 and TRBJ2-3; 7 bases map to TRBD2. Germline V lookup: CDR1 LNHDA, CDR2 SQIVND (reference sequence). There are 15 residues in the CDR3. J gave up 2 bases and V 6 bases, and 8 bases lay outside the gene matches. DNA of the CDR3: TGTGCCAGTAGCCGCCAGGGACTAACCACAGATACGCAGTATTTT. This encodes CASSRQGLTTDTQYF. Based on the CDR3 plus reference TRBV19 and TRBJ2-3, the full variable domain is DGGITQSPKYLFRKEGQNVTLSCEQNLNHDAMYWYRQDPGQGLRLIYYSQIVNDFQKGDIAEGYSVSREKKESFPLTVTSAQKNPTAFYLCASSRQGLTTDTQYFGPGTRLTVL.

The table lists this clonotype with a few counts. The rearrangement joins TRBV5-1 to TRBJ2-5, with TRBD2 matching over 8 bases. CDR1 and CDR2 (germline): SGHRS, YFSETQ. CDR3 length equals 15 residues. V gave up 4 bases and J gave up 5 bases; unmatched junction bases: 10. Written as DNA, the CDR3 is TGCGCCAGCAGCGTGCTATCGGGGGGGCCGGAGACCCAGTACTTC. As protein: CASSVLSGGPETQYF.

The chain combines TRBV25-1 with TRBJ2-1, with TRBD2 matching 8 bases. Germline V lookup: CDR1 MGHDK, CDR2 SYGVNS. Trimming at V came to 5 bases and at J to 4 bases, leaving 7 bases not matched to a gene. The CDR3 covers 15 residues. The DNA for the CDR3 is TGTGCCAGCAGTTCGGGCGGGGGGAATTACAATGAGCAGTTCTTC. This codes for CASSSGGGNYNEQFF.

The table lists this clonotype with many counts. V gene TRBV10-3 combines with J gene TRBJ1-1; tentative D call: TRBD1 (5 bases). This CDR3 is built from 13 residues. The V end was cut by 10 bases, the J end by 1 base, with 13 bases between. Germline assignment: CDR1 ENHRY and CDR2 SYGVKD. The CDR3 nucleotides read TGTGCCAGCACTTCAGGGTCGAACACTGAAGCTTTCTTT. It translates to CASTSGSNTEAFF.

This clonotype has only a few counts. The V call is TRBV19, the J call TRBJ2-2, with D possibly matching TRBD1 (5 bases). The CDR3 totals 16 residues. Germline loops: CDR1 LNHDA, CDR2 SQIVND (reference sequence). Trimming removed 8 bases from V and 3 bases from J, with 19 bases in between. The CDR3 sequence: CASRFPGKGDTGELFF. The CDR3 nucleotides are TGTGCCAGTCGTTTCCCAGGGAAAGGGGACACCGGGGAGCTGTTTTTT.

This clonotype was seen a handful of times. The chain joins TRBV3-1 to TRBJ1-2; D is uncertain. Germline V gene sequence: CDR1 LGHDT, CDR2 YNNKEL (reference sequence). The CDR3 has 14 residues. The ends were cut back, 1 base at V and 4 bases at J, with 10 bases in the middle. The CDR3 region is CASSQGEALYGYTF. CDR3 sequence (DNA): TGTGCCAGCAGCCAAGGAGAGGCCCTCTATGGCTACACCTTC.

The chain uses TRBV12-3 or TRBV12-4 and TRBJ1-2; TRBD1 matches 10 bases. Unmatched junction bases numbered 11, after V lost 8 bases and J lost 8 bases. CDR3 size: 14 residues. As DNA, the CDR3 is TGTGCCAGCCCACCGACCGGGACAGGGGAAGGCTACACCTTC. Encoded protein: CASPPTGTGEGYTF.

This clonotype was recorded at least ten times. The chain couples TRBV7-2 to TRBJ2-3; 8 nucleotides match TRBD2. J gave up 6 bases and V 1 base, and 12 bases lay outside the gene matches. CDR1 and CDR2 from the germline V gene are SGHTA and FQGNSA. The length of the CDR3 is 17 residues. CDR3 protein: CASSLVAGLVTSDTQYF. The DNA of the CDR3 is TGTGCCAGCAGCTTAGTAGCGGGACTTGTCACAAGTGATACGCAGTATTTT.

This clonotype has at least ten counts. The rearrangement uses TRBV3-1 and TRBJ1-4; 10 bases align to TRBD1. The ends lost 4 bases at V and 7 bases at J; junction bases unmatched: 3. The germline V gene encodes CDR1 LGHDT and CDR2 YNNKEL (reference sequence). The CDR3 sequence is 14 residues long. CDR3 DNA: TGTGCCAGCAGCCTGGGACAGGGGTTTGAAAAACTGTTTTTT. Its protein product is CASSLGQGFEKLFF.

V usage is TRBV18 and J usage is TRBJ1-2; tentative D call: TRBD1 (5 bases). This CDR3 has 16 amino acids. Germline lookup yields CDR1 KGHSH and CDR2 LQKENI. V was pared by 4 bases and J by 3 bases, with 18 bases between. CDR3 residues: CASSRKLRGADYGYTF. Here the CDR3 DNA reads TGTGCCAGCTCACGAAAACTCCGAGGGGCAGACTATGGCTACACCTTC.